These T cell receptor beta chains were read from a single sample in a study of Ad26.COV2.S vaccination and SARS-CoV-2 variants. Sequencing was performed with immunoSEQ multiplex PCR; in TCRdb, only in-frame clones are kept and a portion is missing. Of roughly 350,000 clones detected, about nine tenths appear once; the ten largest clones hold 6.4%. This specimen consisted of peripheral blood, obtained in a trial of Ad26.COV2.S vaccine versus placebo. These receptors all come from a person aged 18 to 65 who received the Ad26.COV2.S COVID-19 vaccine or a placebo. The CDR3 runs from the conserved cysteine through the conserved F or W. A D gene is named only where the DNA matches it firmly. The size entry is marked missing in some rows and otherwise reads once, few, many or a size class.

CDR3 DNA: TGTGCCAGCAGTTGGCTAGCGGCCACAGATACGCAGTATTTT
CDR3 protein: CASSWLAATDTQYF
CDR3 length: 14
clone size: once
V gene: TRBV27
D gene: TRBD2
J gene: TRBJ2-3

CDR3 DNA: TGTGCCAGCAGCGTCGCAGGGGATAATGAGCAGTTCTTC
CDR3 protein: CASSVAGDNEQFF
CDR3 length: 13
clone size: few
V gene: TRBV9
D gene: -
J gene: TRBJ2-1

CDR3 DNA: TGCGCCAGCAGCTCCAGGGGGCTAAATGACGAGCAGTACTTC
CDR3 protein: CASSSRGLNDEQYF
CDR3 length: 14
clone size: -
V gene: TRBV5-1
D gene: TRBD1
J gene: TRBJ2-7

CDR3 DNA: TGTGCCAGCTCACGGCGGGCTCCCTACGAGCAGTACTTC
CDR3 protein: CASSRRAPYEQYF
CDR3 length: 13
clone size: -
V gene: TRBV7-2
D gene: -
J gene: TRBJ2-7

CDR3 DNA: TGCGCCAGCAGCCGAAGATCACCGGGACGAAGCACAGATACGCAGTATTTT
CDR3 protein: CASSRRSPGRSTDTQYF
CDR3 length: 17
clone size: -
V gene: TRBV5-1
D gene: -
J gene: TRBJ2-3

CDR3 DNA: TGTGCCAGCAGTGAGGGGGTACCCTACGAGCAGTACTTC
CDR3 protein: CASSEGVPYEQYF
CDR3 length: 13
clone size: -
V gene: TRBV6-1
D gene: -
J gene: TRBJ2-7

CDR3 DNA: TGTGCCAGTACCGTAGGCCCTAGGGGTGAAGCTTTCTTT
CDR3 protein: CASTVGPRGEAFF
CDR3 length: 13
clone size: -
V gene: TRBV19
D gene: -
J gene: TRBJ1-1

CDR3 DNA: TGTGCCAGCACCCTTAGCCTGGCCATGAACACTGAAGCTTTCTTT
CDR3 protein: CASTLSLAMNTEAFF
CDR3 length: 15
clone size: -
V gene: TRBV11-2
D gene: -
J gene: TRBJ1-1

CDR3 DNA: TGTGCCAGCAGTTTTTTAACGGGGTTTAATCAGCCCCAGCATTTT
CDR3 protein: CASSFLTGFNQPQHF
CDR3 length: 15
clone size: -
V gene: TRBV6-2/TRBV6-3
D gene: -
J gene: TRBJ1-5

CDR3 DNA: TGCGCCAGCAGCTTGACGGCAGGGATAAGCTCCTACAATGAGCAGTTCTTC
CDR3 protein: CASSLTAGISSYNEQFF
CDR3 length: 17
clone size: -
V gene: TRBV5-1
D gene: -
J gene: TRBJ2-1

CDR3 DNA: TGTGCCAGCACCCGGGGGGGCATTTACAATGAGCAGTTCTTC
CDR3 protein: CASTRGGIYNEQFF
CDR3 length: 14
clone size: -
V gene: TRBV27
D gene: TRBD2
J gene: TRBJ2-1

CDR3 DNA: TGTGCCACCCAACCTAGCGGGAGCCCTCACTACGAGCAGTACTTC
CDR3 protein: CATQPSGSPHYEQYF
CDR3 length: 15
clone size: -
V gene: TRBV10-3
D gene: TRBD2
J gene: TRBJ2-7

CDR3 DNA: TGTGCCTGGAGTGTGGCCGCAAGCTCCTACAATGAGCAGTTCTTC
CDR3 protein: CAWSVAASSYNEQFF
CDR3 length: 15
clone size: -
V gene: TRBV30
D gene: -
J gene: TRBJ2-1

CDR3 DNA: TGTGCCAGCAGTTTTGGACAGGGGGTATCAAACTATGGCTACACCTTC
CDR3 protein: CASSFGQGVSNYGYTF
CDR3 length: 16
clone size: -
V gene: TRBV27
D gene: TRBD1
J gene: TRBJ1-2

CDR3 DNA: TGTGCCAGCTCTTCCCGCGGCCAAAACGGATCCTACGAGCAGTACTTC
CDR3 protein: CASSSRGQNGSYEQYF
CDR3 length: 16
clone size: once
V gene: TRBV18
D gene: -
J gene: TRBJ2-7

CDR3 DNA: TGTGCCAGTAGTTTTAGGATGGGGGGCTACACCTTC
CDR3 protein: CASSFRMGGYTF
CDR3 length: 12
clone size: many
V gene: TRBV19
D gene: -
J gene: TRBJ1-2

CDR3 DNA: TGTGCCAGCAGTTTAGTGTCTTTAGGGCATAGCGAGCAGTACTTC
CDR3 protein: CASSLVSLGHSEQYF
CDR3 length: 15
clone size: -
V gene: TRBV28
D gene: -
J gene: TRBJ2-7

CDR3 DNA: TGTGCCAGCAGTGAAGCGCACATTGGGGACTTCTCTGGAAACACCATATATTTT
CDR3 protein: CASSEAHIGDFSGNTIYF
CDR3 length: 18
clone size: -
V gene: TRBV6-1
D gene: -
J gene: TRBJ1-3

CDR3 DNA: TGTGCTTCGGGCAGGGGGCTCGGCAATCAGCCCCAGCATTTT
CDR3 protein: CASGRGLGNQPQHF
CDR3 length: 14
clone size: -
V gene: TRBV6-5
D gene: TRBD1
J gene: TRBJ1-5

CDR3 DNA: TGTGCCAGCAGCCCCGGGACCTTTAACGAGCAGTACTTC
CDR3 protein: CASSPGTFNEQYF
CDR3 length: 13
clone size: few
V gene: TRBV7-9
D gene: -
J gene: TRBJ2-7

CDR3 DNA: TGTGCCAGCAGTTTAAGTCCCGGTGTTGGCACAGATACGCAGTATTTT
CDR3 protein: CASSLSPGVGTDTQYF
CDR3 length: 16
clone size: -
V gene: TRBV28
D gene: -
J gene: TRBJ2-3

CDR3 DNA: TGTGCCTGGAACAGGGGACTACTGAACACTGAAGCTTTCTTT
CDR3 protein: CAWNRGLLNTEAFF
CDR3 length: 14
clone size: few
V gene: TRBV30
D gene: TRBD1
J gene: TRBJ1-1

CDR3 DNA: TGTGCCAGCAGTTACGGAGAGACCCAGTACTTC
CDR3 protein: CASSYGETQYF
CDR3 length: 11
clone size: few
V gene: TRBV6-5
D gene: -
J gene: TRBJ2-5

CDR3 DNA: TGTGCCAGCAGCTTAATGGGCCGGGGCCGAGTCTCTGGGGCCAACGTCCTGACTTTC
CDR3 protein: CASSLMGRGRVSGANVLTF
CDR3 length: 19
clone size: -
V gene: TRBV7-2
D gene: -
J gene: TRBJ2-6

CDR3 DNA: TGTGCCAGCAGCTTAACATTGACAGGGGGAGTAGAAGCTTTCTTT
CDR3 protein: CASSLTLTGGVEAFF
CDR3 length: 15
clone size: -
V gene: TRBV7-3
D gene: TRBD1
J gene: TRBJ1-1

CDR3 DNA: TGTGCCAGCAGTTTCGGGGGGCAGACTGAAGCTTTCTTT
CDR3 protein: CASSFGGQTEAFF
CDR3 length: 13
clone size: -
V gene: TRBV27
D gene: -
J gene: TRBJ1-1

CDR3 DNA: TGCGCCAGCAGCCAAGTAGGAAACACCATATATTTT
CDR3 protein: CASSQVGNTIYF
CDR3 length: 12
clone size: few
V gene: TRBV4-1
D gene: -
J gene: TRBJ1-3

CDR3 DNA: TGTGCCAGTAGTGCCAAGACGGGTCCGAACACTGAAGCTTTCTTT
CDR3 protein: CASSAKTGPNTEAFF
CDR3 length: 15
clone size: -
V gene: TRBV19
D gene: -
J gene: TRBJ1-1

CDR3 DNA: TGCGCCAGCAGCCAAGGACGGCAGGGGAGTTCCTACAATGAGCAGTTCTTC
CDR3 protein: CASSQGRQGSSYNEQFF
CDR3 length: 17
clone size: -
V gene: TRBV4-3
D gene: -
J gene: TRBJ2-1

CDR3 DNA: TGCGCCAGCAGCCAAGTATTAGGAACAGCCGGGGAGCTGTTTTTT
CDR3 protein: CASSQVLGTAGELFF
CDR3 length: 15
clone size: -
V gene: TRBV4-3
D gene: -
J gene: TRBJ2-2

CDR3 DNA: TGCGCCAGCAGCCCCCCTGCGGGCTCCCTTGGAGGCGAGCAGTACTTC
CDR3 protein: CASSPPAGSLGGEQYF
CDR3 length: 16
clone size: -
V gene: TRBV5-1
D gene: -
J gene: TRBJ2-7

CDR3 DNA: TGTGCCAGCAGCGTAATGGGAAGGAACACTGAAGCTTTCTTT
CDR3 protein: CASSVMGRNTEAFF
CDR3 length: 14
clone size: -
V gene: TRBV9
D gene: -
J gene: TRBJ1-1

CDR3 DNA: TGTGCCACGAACAGGGGGCGCACCGGGGAGCTGTTTTTT
CDR3 protein: CATNRGRTGELFF
CDR3 length: 13
clone size: -
V gene: TRBV6-5
D gene: TRBD1
J gene: TRBJ2-2